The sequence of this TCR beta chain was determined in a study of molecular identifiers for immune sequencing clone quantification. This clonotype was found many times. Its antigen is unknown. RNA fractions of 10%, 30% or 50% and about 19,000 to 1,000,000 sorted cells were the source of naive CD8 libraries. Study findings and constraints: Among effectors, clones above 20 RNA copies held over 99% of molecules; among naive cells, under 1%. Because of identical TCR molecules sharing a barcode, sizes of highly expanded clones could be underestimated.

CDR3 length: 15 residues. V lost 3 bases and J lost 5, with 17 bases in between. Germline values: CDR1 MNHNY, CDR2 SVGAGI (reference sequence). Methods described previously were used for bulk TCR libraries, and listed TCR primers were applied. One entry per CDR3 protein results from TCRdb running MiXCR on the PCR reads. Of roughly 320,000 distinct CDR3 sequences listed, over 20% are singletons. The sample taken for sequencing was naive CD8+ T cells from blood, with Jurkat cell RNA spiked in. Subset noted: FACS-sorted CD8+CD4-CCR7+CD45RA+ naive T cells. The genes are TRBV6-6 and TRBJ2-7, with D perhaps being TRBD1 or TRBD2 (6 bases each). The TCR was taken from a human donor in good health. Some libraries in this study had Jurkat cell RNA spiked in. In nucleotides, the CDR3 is TGTGCCAGCAGTTATCCACAGACAGGAGGGGACGAGCAGTACTTC. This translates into CASSYPQTGGDEQYF.